These 10 T cell receptor beta chains originate from one sample sequenced in a study of T cell changes during pregnancy in multiple sclerosis. Clones were read by immunoSEQ multiplex PCR, and TCRdb kept only the in-frame ones, dropping some. This table has tens of thousands of clones, roughly 90% appearing once. The sample in question was peripheral blood, obtained before pregnancy. The receptors shown here come from a female donor with multiple sclerosis, enrolled in a pregnancy study.

The chain recombines TRBV13 with TRBJ2-1; 7 bases line up with TRBD2. The CDR3 contains 16 residues. Germline CDR1 is PRHDT and CDR2 is FYEKMQ (reference sequence). V lost 5 bases and J lost 0; bases outside the gene matches: 7. CDR3 sequence reads: CASSERGRLSYNEQFF. The CDR3 nucleotides are TGTGCCAGCAGCGAGCGGGGCCGCCTCTCCTACAATGAGCAGTTCTTC.

The chain carries TRBV27 and TRBJ2-3, with 9 bases lining up with TRBD2. The CDR3 is 15 residues long. The V and J ends lost 6 bases and 1 base, in that order; junction bases with no gene match: 5. In germline, CDR1 is MNHEY, CDR2 SMNVEV (reference sequence). The CDR3 nucleotides are TGTGCCAGCAGCTCCGGGACTAGCCGCACAGATACGCAGTATTTT. Its protein product is CASSSGTSRTDTQYF.

The DNA for the CDR3 is TGCGCCAGCAGCTTGATAACAGGGGCTAATGAAAAACTGTTTTTT. Its protein product is CASSLITGANEKLFF. V and J are TRBV5-1 and TRBJ1-4; 7 bases align to TRBD1. Germline CDR1 reads SGHRS; CDR2 reads YFSETQ. V lost 1 base to trimming and J lost 3 bases; unmatched junction nucleotides: 3. The CDR3 consists of 15 residues.

In this sample, this clone turned up a few times. V and J are TRBV7-6 and TRBJ2-7, with 7 bases lining up with TRBD2. The J segment lost 0 bases and the V segment lost 5 bases, leaving 10 bases of the junction unmatched. Germline values: CDR1 SGHVS, CDR2 FNYEAQ. The CDR3 contains 16 residues. The CDR3 sequence is CASSAARGEYSYEQYF. DNA for the CDR3: TGTGCCAGCAGCGCCGCTCGGGGGGAGTACTCCTACGAGCAGTACTTC.

This chain connects TRBV25-1 to TRBJ2-5; the D gene is possibly TRBD1 (6 bases). Between the trimmed V and J ends, which lost 3 bases and 7 bases, there was a span of 15 bases. The CDR3 is 14 amino acids. Germline assignment: CDR1 MGHDK and CDR2 SYGVNS. The CDR3 protein is CASSDRGFEWTQYF. CDR3 DNA: TGTGCCAGCAGTGACAGGGGATTTGAATGGACCCAGTACTTC.

V usage is TRBV5-1 and J usage is TRBJ2-7; the match to TRBD1 covers 7 bases. J lost 2 bases, V lost 7 bases, and 9 bases had no gene match. Germline loops: CDR1 SGHRS, CDR2 YFSETQ. This CDR3 has 14 amino acids. The CDR3 region is CASRDRVATYEQYF. DNA of the CDR3: TGCGCCAGCCGCGACAGGGTGGCCACCTACGAGCAGTACTTC.

This clone was observed once. V gene TRBV18 combines with J gene TRBJ1-3; 7 nucleotides agree with TRBD1. V shed 3 bases, J shed 2 bases, and the junction held 10 bases outside the gene matches. Per germline, CDR1 KGHSH and CDR2 LQKENI. The CDR3 spans 17 residues. The CDR3 sequence is CASSPIRQGSTGNTIYF. As DNA, the CDR3 is TGTGCCAGCTCACCCATTAGACAGGGTTCCACTGGAAACACCATATATTTT.

There are a few counts of this clone. This sequence joins TRBV6-5 and TRBJ1-1; D may be TRBD1 (6 bases). V dropped 5 bases and J dropped 10 bases, with 14 bases sitting between them. This CDR3 has 12 residues. Germline CDR1 MNHEY, CDR2 SVGAGI. DNA for the CDR3: TGTGCCAGCAGTGTAGGGGGGGCAGGAGCTTTCTTT. It translates to CASSVGGAGAFF.

The rearrangement uses TRBV7-2 and TRBJ2-7; tentative D call: TRBD1 (6 bases). V lost 0 bases and J lost 0, with 9 bases in between. The CDR3 runs to 15 residues. Germline loops: CDR1 SGHTA, CDR2 FQGNSA. The CDR3 protein is CASSLAGQLSYEQYF. For the CDR3, the DNA is TGTGCCAGCAGCTTAGCGGGACAACTCTCCTACGAGCAGTACTTC.

The count of this clone is one. This chain links TRBV7-8 with TRBJ2-7; TRBD2 agrees at 7 bases. Germline values: CDR1 SGHVS, CDR2 FQNEAQ. The CDR3 loop spans 16 amino acids. V was clipped by 0 bases and J by 2 bases; unmatched bases: 7. Written as DNA, the CDR3 is TGTGCCAGCAGCTTAGCGTTGGGGGGAGGGCCCTACGAGCAGTACTTC. The encoded protein is CASSLALGGGPYEQYF.